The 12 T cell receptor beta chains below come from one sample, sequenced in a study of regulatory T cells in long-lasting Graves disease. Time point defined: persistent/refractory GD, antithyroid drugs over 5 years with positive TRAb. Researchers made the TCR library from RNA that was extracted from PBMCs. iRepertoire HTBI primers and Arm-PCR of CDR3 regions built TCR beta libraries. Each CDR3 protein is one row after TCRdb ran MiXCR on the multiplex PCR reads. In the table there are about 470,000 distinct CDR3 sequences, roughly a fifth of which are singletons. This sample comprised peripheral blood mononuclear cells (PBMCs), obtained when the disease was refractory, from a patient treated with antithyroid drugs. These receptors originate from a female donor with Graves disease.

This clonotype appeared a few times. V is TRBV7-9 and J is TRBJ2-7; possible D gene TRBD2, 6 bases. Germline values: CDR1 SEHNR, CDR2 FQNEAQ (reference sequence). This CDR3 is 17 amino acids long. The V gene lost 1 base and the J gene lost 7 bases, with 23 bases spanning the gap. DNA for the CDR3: TGTGCCAGCAGCTTAGGTTTACAGGAGGGGAACATTTTGGAGCAGTACTTC. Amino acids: CASSLGLQEGNILEQYF.

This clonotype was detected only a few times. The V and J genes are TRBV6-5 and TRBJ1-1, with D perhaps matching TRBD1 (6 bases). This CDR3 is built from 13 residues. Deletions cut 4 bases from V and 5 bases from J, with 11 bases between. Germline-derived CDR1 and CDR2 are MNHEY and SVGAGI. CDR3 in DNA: TGTGCCAGCAGTTCGGGGGCGAGGACTGAAGCTTTCTTT. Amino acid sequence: CASSSGARTEAFF.

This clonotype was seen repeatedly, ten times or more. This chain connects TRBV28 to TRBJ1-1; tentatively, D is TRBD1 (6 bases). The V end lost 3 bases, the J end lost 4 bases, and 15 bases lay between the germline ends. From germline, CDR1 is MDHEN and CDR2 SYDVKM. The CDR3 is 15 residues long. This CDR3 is CASSLPLGTPTEAFF. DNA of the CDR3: TGTGCCAGCAGTTTGCCCTTAGGGACACCCACTGAAGCTTTCTTT.

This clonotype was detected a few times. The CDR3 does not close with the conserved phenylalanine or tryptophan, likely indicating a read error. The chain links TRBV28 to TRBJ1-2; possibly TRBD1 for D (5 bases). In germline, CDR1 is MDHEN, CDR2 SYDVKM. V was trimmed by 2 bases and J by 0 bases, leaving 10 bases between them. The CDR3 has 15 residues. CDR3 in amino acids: CASSLPGASNYGYTV. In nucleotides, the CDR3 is TGTGCCAGCAGTTTACCCGGGGCCTCTAACTATGGCTACACCGTC.

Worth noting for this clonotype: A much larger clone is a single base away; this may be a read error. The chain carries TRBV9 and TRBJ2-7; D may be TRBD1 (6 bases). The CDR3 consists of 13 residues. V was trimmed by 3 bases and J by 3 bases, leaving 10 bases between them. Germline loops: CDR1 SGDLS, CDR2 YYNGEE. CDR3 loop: CASSATQGYEQYF. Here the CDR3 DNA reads TGTGCCAGCAGCGCCACACAGGGCTACGAGCAGTACTTC. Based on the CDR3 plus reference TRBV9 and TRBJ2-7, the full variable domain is DSGVTQTPKHLITATGQRVTLRCSPRSGDLSVYWYQQSLDQGLQFLIQYYNGEERAKGNILERFSAQQFPDLHSELNLSSLELGDSALYFCASSATQGYEQYFGPGTRLTVT.

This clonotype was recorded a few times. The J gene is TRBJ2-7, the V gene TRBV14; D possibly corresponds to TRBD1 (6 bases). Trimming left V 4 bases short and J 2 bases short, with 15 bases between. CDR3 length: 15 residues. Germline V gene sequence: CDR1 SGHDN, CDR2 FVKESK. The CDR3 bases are TGTGCCAGCAGCCCAGACTTCAGGGGAGCCTACGAGCAGTACTTC. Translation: CASSPDFRGAYEQYF.

The CDR3 protein is CAWDRGAGELFF. CDR3 sequence (DNA): TGTGCCTGGGACAGGGGAGCCGGGGAGCTGTTTTTT. The J gene is TRBJ2-2, the V gene TRBV30; 8 bases match TRBD1. The CDR3 covers 12 residues. The germline V gene has CDR1 GTSNPN and CDR2 SVGIG (reference sequence). V lost 5 bases to trimming and J lost 6 bases; unmatched junction nucleotides: 2.

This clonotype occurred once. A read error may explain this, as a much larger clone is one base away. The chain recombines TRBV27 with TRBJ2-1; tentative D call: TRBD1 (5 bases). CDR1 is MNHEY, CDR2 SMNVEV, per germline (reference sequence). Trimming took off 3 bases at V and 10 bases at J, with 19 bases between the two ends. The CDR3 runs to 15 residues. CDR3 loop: CASSLKGPSIYEQFF. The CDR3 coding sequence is TGTGCCAGCAGTTTGAAGGGGCCCTCCATTTACGAGCAGTTCTTC.

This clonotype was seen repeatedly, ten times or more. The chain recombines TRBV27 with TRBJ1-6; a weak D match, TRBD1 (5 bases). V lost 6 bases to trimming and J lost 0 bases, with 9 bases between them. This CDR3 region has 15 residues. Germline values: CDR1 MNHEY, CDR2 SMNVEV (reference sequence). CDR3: CASRGRDSYNSPLHF. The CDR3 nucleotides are TGTGCCAGCAGGGGCAGGGACTCCTATAATTCACCCCTCCACTTT.

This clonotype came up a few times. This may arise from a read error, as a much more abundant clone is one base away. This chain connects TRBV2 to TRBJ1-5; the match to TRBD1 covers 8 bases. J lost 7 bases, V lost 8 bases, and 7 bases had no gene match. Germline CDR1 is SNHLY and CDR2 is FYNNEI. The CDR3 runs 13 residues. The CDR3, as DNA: TGTGCCAGCTGTAACAGGGGGGACCAGCCCCAGCATTTT. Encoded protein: CASCNRGDQPQHF.

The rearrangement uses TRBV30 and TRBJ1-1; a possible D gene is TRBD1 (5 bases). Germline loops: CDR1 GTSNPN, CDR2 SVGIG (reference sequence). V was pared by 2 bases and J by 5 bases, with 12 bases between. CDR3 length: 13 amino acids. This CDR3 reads CAWSTGIGTEAFF. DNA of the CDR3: TGTGCCTGGAGTACAGGCATCGGGACTGAAGCTTTCTTT.

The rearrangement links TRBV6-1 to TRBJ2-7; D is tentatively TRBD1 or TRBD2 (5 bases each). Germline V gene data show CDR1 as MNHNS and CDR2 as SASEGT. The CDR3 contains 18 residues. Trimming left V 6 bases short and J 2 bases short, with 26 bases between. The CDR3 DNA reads TGTGCCAGCAGCCCCACCCGGTGGGGCAGAAAGAGGGCCTACGAGCAGTACTTC. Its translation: CASSPTRWGRKRAYEQYF.